Given below is one TCR beta chain in context. Its binding antigen is unknown. The record has no base qualities; no much larger clone is one base away. TCRdb lists the instrument as Illumina NovaSeq 6000. cDNA libraries for TCRalpha and TCRbeta were prepared by 5'RACE using constant-segment primers, with sample barcodes and unique molecular identifiers added. Trizol reagent was used to extract RNA from every sample. Amplification of the libraries took two PCR steps, and the second step added a second sample barcode plus Illumina TruSeq adapters. Sequencing of the libraries was done on an Illumina NovaSeq, producing 2 x 150 bp paired-end reads. The study's own analysis went as follows. Reads were demultiplexed and collapsed into UMI-guided consensus sequences with migec v1.2.7. Using mixcr v2.1.11, UMI consensuses were aligned to TRA and TRB V and J templates and then assembled into clonotypes. A clonotype was counted as expanded or contracted only if both edgeR and NoisET called the change significant, with noise models trained on biological replicates. For edgeR calls, a false discovery rate-adjusted p below 0.01 and a log2 fold-change threshold of 1 were applied. As an exploratory analysis of dynamics, max-normalized trajectories of the 1000 most abundant clonotypes were examined with PCA combined with hierarchical clustering. Separately sequenced CD4+ and CD8+ repertoires were used to assign a CD4 or CD8 phenotype to each responding clone. TCRdb cleaned the public reads at Q25 with fastp, built clones with MiXCR and kept in-frame beta chains. Entries that share a CDR3 protein sequence are merged under the most common genes and DNA. The V and J calls and clone size come from TCRdb's table, not from the authors' own analysis. This sample lists about 200,000 distinct CDR3 sequences; 16% were detected once. The biggest ten clones account for 2% to 2.5% of the sample.

These data originate in a study of T-cell memory formation after mild COVID-19 (dated by TCRdb to the early 2020s). Regarding the complete study: TCR sequence clusters from the two donors were largely donor specific. Longitudinal TCRalpha and TCRbeta repertoire sequencing tracked T-cell clones expanding and contracting after mild COVID-19 in a couple of donors. Two young, previously healthy adult volunteers made up the cohort, one male and one female.

Here is what the overall study found, with its caveats: Contracting CD4+ clones were located mainly in the CM and EM memory subsets, whereas CD8+ clones were found to be enriched in EMRA. SARS-CoV-2 specificity of the second-wave clones peaking on day 37 was not confirmed. From day 15 to 85, contracting clones showed balanced CD4/CD8 phenotypes, whereas a second wave of clones that expanded from day 15 to 37 leaned towards CD4+. Only two mild cases were covered by the study, and larger cohorts that include severe cases with pre-infection samples were considered necessary. Some responding clones were detected in pre-infection memory, which suggested that pre-existing cross-reactive memory T cells had joined the SARS-CoV-2 response.

Ficoll-Paque density gradient centrifugation was the method used to isolate PBMCs. The germline V gene provides CDR1 SQVTM and CDR2 ANQGSEA. The CDR3 has 14 amino acids, counting the end cysteine and phenylalanine. Only the CDR3 region is kept as DNA, spanning 42 bases read in frame from base 1. V sheds 4 bases and J sheds 0 bases, leaving 9 bases between their ends. The receptor's source is an adult woman who had mild COVID-19 (a few samples of this study predate the infection). The sample titles of this study are shuffled in the database, so cell type and time point are left out; the donor was told from shared clones. The sequenced material came from PBMCs or a T cell subset sorted from them (not recorded which). The sequence links TRBV29-1 to TRBJ2-2; the D gene is possibly TRBD1 or TRBD2, with 5 bases matching each. The sequenced DNA is TGCAGCGTTGTGGGGACGACGAACACCGGGGAGCTGTTTTTT. Its coded protein is CSVVGTTNTGELFF.